These 9 T cell receptor beta chains originate from one sample sequenced in a study of OX40 agonist ivuxolimab in advanced cancers. Generated by immunoSEQ multiplex PCR, the TCRdb table keeps only in-frame clones and is missing some. The profile shows about 48,000 clones, roughly 89% of them singletons. Sequencing was performed on CD4+ or CD8+ T cells sorted from blood, taken in a trial of the OX40 agonist ivuxolimab. These receptors came from an adult with an advanced solid tumor such as melanoma, head and neck, liver or kidney cancer.

The J gene is TRBJ2-7, the V gene TRBV5-4; D might be TRBD1 (5 bases). This CDR3 has 13 residues. Trimming cost V 3 bases and J 3 bases, with 10 bases left between them. CDR1 and CDR2 from the germline V gene are SGHNT and YYREEE (reference sequence). The CDR3 here is CASSSDSNYEQYF. The CDR3 DNA reads as TGTGCCAGCAGCTCTGACAGCAACTACGAGCAGTACTTC.

The V gene is TRBV9, the J gene TRBJ1-2; D may be TRBD1 (6 bases). V lost 8 bases, J lost 0 bases, and 14 bases lay in between. The CDR3 has 14 amino acids. Germline lookup yields CDR1 SGDLS and CDR2 YYNGEE. Here the CDR3 reads CASTTGLANYGYTF. The CDR3 DNA reads as TGTGCCAGTACCACAGGGTTAGCTAACTATGGCTACACCTTC.

The chain is built from TRBV28 and TRBJ1-5, with D unclear. The V and J ends lost 3 bases and 5 bases respectively, with 20 bases between them. The CDR3 runs to 17 residues. Germline CDR1 reads MDHEN; CDR2 reads SYDVKM. The CDR3, as DNA: TGTGCCAGCAGTTTGAGCCCAGACCGGGGTGGCTATCAGCCCCAGCATTTT. Residues: CASSLSPDRGGYQPQHF. Full variable domain (missing parts from reference TRBV28 and TRBJ1-5): DVKVTQSSRYLVKRTGEKVFLECVQDMDHENMFWYRQDPGLGLRLIYFSYDVKMKEKGDIPEGYSVSREKKERFSLILESASTNQTSMYLCASSLSPDRGGYQPQHFGDGTRLSIL.

This clone turned up a few times. CDR3 nucleotide sequence: TGTGCCAGCAGTTCGGGCCCAAATCAGCCCCAGCATTTT. Translated, it gives CASSSGPNQPQHF. The gene calls are TRBV13 and TRBJ1-5; no firm D call. Germline V CDR1 and CDR2: PRHDT, FYEKMQ (reference sequence). This CDR3 is 13 amino acids long. Trimming removed 6 bases at V and 4 bases at J, with 10 bases between.

This clone has only one observation. The chain is built from TRBV19 and TRBJ2-5, with D maybe TRBD2 (7 bases). Germline V gene lookup returns CDR1 LNHDA and CDR2 SQIVND (reference sequence). With 2 bases removed from V and 3 bases from J, the gap between germline ends came to 16 bases. The CDR3 spans 16 residues. DNA of the CDR3: TGTGCCAGTAGTATATTGGGGGGGGGCATTGAAGAGACCCAGTACTTC. Amino acids: CASSILGGGIEETQYF.

The genes are TRBV11-1 and TRBJ2-7; D gene ambiguous. The CDR3 consists of 12 residues. V lost 1 base and J lost 2, with 3 bases in between. Germline CDR1 reads SGHAT; CDR2 reads FQDESV (reference sequence). The CDR3 DNA sequence: TGTGCCAGCAGCTTAGGTGCCTACGAGCAGTACTTC. Its protein product is CASSLGAYEQYF.

V usage is TRBV27 and J usage is TRBJ2-7; D ambiguous. Germline V gives CDR1 MNHEY, CDR2 SMNVEV (reference sequence). Trimming pared 6 bases from V and 3 bases from J, leaving 9 bases between. This CDR3 has 12 amino acids. CDR3 sequence: CASRGSHYEQYF. The CDR3 nucleotides are TGTGCCAGCAGAGGCTCACACTACGAGCAGTACTTC.

The chain carries TRBV9 and TRBJ2-5; 11 bases fit TRBD1. The germline CDR1 and CDR2 sequences are SGDLS and YYNGEE. The junction had 6 bases not matched to a gene; V was cut back by 0 bases and J by 5 bases. This CDR3 is 16 amino acids long. The CDR3 coding sequence is TGTGCCAGCAGCGTAGCCAAGGACAGGGGGCGTGAGACCCAGTACTTC. As protein: CASSVAKDRGRETQYF. Complete variable domain (other parts from reference TRBV9 and TRBJ2-5): DSGVTQTPKHLITATGQRVTLRCSPRSGDLSVYWYQQSLDQGLQFLIQYYNGEERAKGNILERFSAQQFPDLHSELNLSSLELGDSALYFCASSVAKDRGRETQYFGPGTRLLVL.

The chain employs TRBV5-4 and TRBJ2-2; a weak D match, TRBD2 (5 bases). The germline gives CDR1 SGHNT, CDR2 YYREEE (reference sequence). V was clipped by 2 bases and J by 5 bases, with 7 bases between them. The CDR3 has 13 amino acids. CDR3 bases: TGTGCCAGCAGCTTCGGGGAAACCGGGGAGCTGTTTTTT. Translation gives CASSFGETGELFF.